Listed here are 8 T cell receptor beta chains from one sample, sequenced in a study of T cell repertoires in cytomegalovirus infection. In TCRdb, the reads were re-called with MiXCR into one record per CDR3 protein. Among 300,000 or so distinct CDR3 sequences listed, approximately 10% were seen once. Sequencing was carried out using PBMCs. The receptors come from a human donor in good health (CMV status not recorded). Some clones in this sample may be carry-over from other donors' samples.

Note on this clonotype: A much more abundant neighbour one base away suggests this may be a read error. The V gene is TRBV4-1, the J gene TRBJ1-5; tentatively, D is TRBD1 (5 bases). The CDR3 sequence is 16 residues long. Germline CDR1 reads MGHRA; CDR2 reads YSYEKL. This CDR3 reads CASSPARGASNRPQHF. CDR3 DNA sequence: TGCGCCAGCAGCCCAGCACGAGGGGCTAGCAATCGGCCCCAGCATTTT.

The gene calls are TRBV20-1 and TRBJ2-7; 8 nucleotides match TRBD2. V was pared by 2 bases and J by 3 bases, with 3 bases of the junction left unmatched. Germline-derived CDR1 and CDR2 are DFQATT and SNEGSKA (reference sequence). This CDR3 spans 13 amino acids. DNA for the CDR3: TGCAGTGCTAGAACCGGGACTAGCTACGAGCAGTACTTC. This gives the protein CSARTGTSYEQYF.

Turning to this clonotype: A much larger clone is a single base away; this may be a read error. The chain employs TRBV28 and TRBJ2-6, with 7 bases that match TRBD1. Germline lookup yields CDR1 MDHEN and CDR2 SYDVKM. The CDR3 is 20 amino acids. The V and J ends lost 3 bases and 0 bases, in that order; junction bases with no gene match: 14. CDR3 loop: CASSFSRGRAHISGANVLTF. In DNA, the CDR3 is TGTGCCAGCAGTTTTTCGAGGGGGCGCGCTCATATCTCTGGGGCCAACGTCCTGACTTTC.

Ten or more counts support this clonotype. The V gene is TRBV10-3, the J gene TRBJ1-5; D not resolved. Trimming cost V 6 bases and J 4 bases, with 13 bases left between them. Germline lookup yields CDR1 ENHRY and CDR2 SYGVKD. The CDR3 length is 14 residues. The CDR3 here is CAISPGPGNQPQHF. CDR3 bases: TGTGCCATCAGCCCCGGACCTGGGAATCAGCCCCAGCATTTT.

The genes are TRBV6-2 or TRBV6-3 and TRBJ1-5, with a weak D call TRBD1 (5 bases). V lost 4 bases, J lost 2 bases, and 12 bases lay in between. This CDR3 is 15 amino acids long. The germline V gene encodes CDR1 MNHEY and CDR2 SVGEGT. CDR3 DNA sequence: TGTGCCAGCAGTTCGGGGGGGGTAGGCAATCAGCCCCAGCATTTT. Translated: CASSSGGVGNQPQHF.

This clonotype was observed many times. The chain carries TRBV7-2 and TRBJ2-7; possible D gene TRBD2, 6 bases. Germline lookup yields CDR1 SGHTA and CDR2 FQGNSA. The CDR3 is 14 residues long. The ends were cut back, 1 base at V and 4 bases at J, with 11 bases in the middle. The CDR3 is CASSLDEGLYEQYV. CDR3 DNA: TGTGCCAGCAGCTTAGACGAGGGACTGTACGAGCAGTACGTC.

This clonotype was counted only a few times. The V and J genes are TRBV7-9 and TRBJ2-1, with D possibly TRBD1 on 6 matching bases. Per germline, CDR1 SEHNR and CDR2 FQNEAQ (reference sequence). The V gene lost 2 bases and the J gene lost 4 bases, with 9 bases spanning the gap. The CDR3 has 14 amino acids. This CDR3 reads CASSLNRVYNEQFF. For the CDR3, the DNA is TGTGCCAGCAGCTTAAACAGGGTATACAATGAGCAGTTCTTC. The variable domain in full, with the rest retrieved from reference TRBV7-9 and TRBJ2-1, is DTGVSQNPRHKITKRGQNVTFRCDPISEHNRLYWYRQTLGQGPEFLTYFQNEAQLEKSRLLSDRFSAERPKGSFSTLEIQRTEQGDSAMYLCASSLNRVYNEQFFGPGTRLTVL.

There are a few counts of this clonotype. This rearrangement joins TRBV12-3 or TRBV12-4 to TRBJ1-2, with unresolved D. Deletions cut 6 bases from V and 3 bases from J, with 29 bases between. CDR3 length: 19 residues. The chain's CDR3 is CASRGSFDWTPNQDYGYTF. CDR3 nucleotides: TGTGCCAGCAGGGGGTCCTTTGACTGGACGCCTAACCAGGACTATGGCTACACCTTC.